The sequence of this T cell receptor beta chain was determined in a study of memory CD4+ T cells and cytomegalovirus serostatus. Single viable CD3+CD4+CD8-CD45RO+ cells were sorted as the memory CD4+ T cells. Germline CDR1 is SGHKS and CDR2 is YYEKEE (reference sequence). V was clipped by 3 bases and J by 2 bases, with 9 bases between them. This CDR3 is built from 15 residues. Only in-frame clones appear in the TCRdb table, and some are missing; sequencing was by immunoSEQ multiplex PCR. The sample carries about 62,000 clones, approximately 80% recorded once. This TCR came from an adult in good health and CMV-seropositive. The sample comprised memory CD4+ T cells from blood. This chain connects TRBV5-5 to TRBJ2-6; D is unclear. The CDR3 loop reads CASSSPLAGANVLTF. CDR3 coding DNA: TGTGCCAGCAGCTCCCCGTTGGCTGGGGCCAACGTCCTGACTTTC.